This TCR beta chain was retrieved from a study of molecular identifiers for immune sequencing clone quantification. Study as a whole: In replicates, the authors split RNA from roughly 20,000 or 100,000 naive CD8 cells five ways and sequenced four. Regarding the study as a whole: Clonotypes topping 20 RNA copies carried over 99% of effector molecules but under 1% of naive ones.

Previously reported methods and listed TCR primers produced the bulk TCR libraries. TCRdb reanalysed the PCR reads using MiXCR and keeps one entry per CDR3 protein. The sample lists 35,000 or so distinct CDR3 sequences, about 18% occurring once. The table lists this clonotype with many counts. Its antigen is currently unknown. Germline V lookup: CDR1 MNHEY, CDR2 SVGAGI. V dropped 6 bases and J dropped 1; count of bases not matched to a gene: 4. CDR3 size: 14 residues. The V call is TRBV6-5, the J call TRBJ2-5, with 8 bases aligning to TRBD2. The source material was naive CD8+ T cells from blood, with Jurkat cell RNA spiked in. Regarding subset: FACS-sorted CD8+CD4-CCR7+CD45RA+ naive T cells. The TCR comes from a human donor in good health. Some libraries in this study had Jurkat cell RNA spiked in. The CDR3 loop is CASSPGGSQETQYF. DNA of the CDR3: TGTGCCAGCAGCCCGGGGGGGTCCCAAGAGACCCAGTACTTC.